This T cell receptor beta chain was documented in a study of blood T cell repertoires in COVID-19. Study-level information: Sample material is recorded as cDNA or gDNA derived from T cells, B-cell-depleted T cells, or PBMCs.

Germline loops: CDR1 LGHNA, CDR2 YNFKEQ. V was cut by 5 bases and J by 6 bases, with 6 bases left in between. CDR3 size: 11 residues. This table comes from immunoSEQ multiplex PCR, and its TCRdb copy is limited to in-frame clones, with some not included. The table lists 150,000 to 200,000 clones, approximately 90% of them singletons, with approximately 4% in the top ten. The sample consisted of peripheral blood. The V and J genes are TRBV4-2 and TRBJ2-3; D uncertain. This receptor was obtained from a woman aged 25 to 39 with acute or convalescent COVID-19. CDR3 loop: CASSVGDTQYF. DNA for the CDR3: TGTGCCAGCAGCGTCGGTGATACGCAGTATTTT.